This T cell receptor beta chain was captured by sequencing in a study of shared clonotypes between healthy human individuals. Deep-level running was used for the assay. Sorted subsets were amplified in replicate PCRs using 200 to 250 ng DNA, some 31,000 T cell genomes. Authors' analysis steps: For the immunoSEQ data, sequences were junction-only without quality scores, so filtering differed. Sequencing used immunoSEQ multiplex PCR; TCRdb keeps in-frame clones, though not all of them. The V and J calls and clone size are taken from that table; D and trimming were inferred from the DNA. The profile shows approximately 980,000 clones, roughly 72% of them singletons. This clone was counted a few times. The clonotype comes from a young man in good health. Input material: memory CD4+ T cells sorted from blood. Subset here: CD45RA-negative fraction.

In DNA, the CDR3 is TGTGCCAGCAGCCCCAGTTATAGCAATCAGCCCCAGCATTTT. The encoded protein is CASSPSYSNQPQHF. The chain links TRBV7-2 to TRBJ1-5; no clear D. The V end was cut by 5 bases, the J end by 0 bases, with 8 bases between. The CDR3 totals 14 residues. Germline V gives CDR1 SGHTA, CDR2 FQGNSA.